The text below deals with one TCR beta chain. The source of the sample is a study of cytomegalovirus exposure and HLA in healthy donors. From germline, CDR1 is MNHEY and CDR2 SVGAGI. V lost 8 bases and J lost 8; bases outside the gene matches: 5. This CDR3 has 13 amino acids. The primer mix had 60 Vbeta and 13 Jbeta primers. As processed by the authors: Later work found around 85 million unique TCR beta chains, with approximately 12 million shared. Some clones are missing from TCRdb's copy, which holds only in-frame ones; the method was immunoSEQ multiplex PCR. V and J calls plus clone size are reproduced from that table; the DNA served to infer D and trimming. The data contain some 170,000 clones, around nine tenths of them seen just once; the ten biggest clones take up 0.75% to 0.95%.

Sequencing was done on a sample of PBMCs. The V and J genes are TRBV6-5 and TRBJ1-6; 8 nucleotides match TRBD1. This sequence was found in a woman in her 30s in good health and CMV-seronegative. CDR3 DNA sequence: TGTGCCAGCGCGGACAGGGCTGATTCACCCCTCCACTTT. It encodes CASADRADSPLHF.